A single sample is the source of the 2 T cell receptor beta chains below, sequenced in a study of blood T cells in healthy people across ages. Primers used in a second PCR of about 6 to 11 cycles were a sample-barcoded 5' primer and a J-beta primer mix. TCRdb processed the 5' RACE reads anew with MiXCR; each CDR3 protein has one entry. This table holds roughly 1 million distinct CDR3 sequences, roughly a quarter found once. These data also formed part of another study, on T cells of mothers and their children.

The material sequenced was blood. The source is a girl aged 2 to 10 in good health.

The J gene is TRBJ2-5, the V gene TRBV4-3; D uncertain. Germline V gives CDR1 LGHNA, CDR2 YSLEER. V lost 0 bases and J lost 2, with 10 bases in between. The CDR3 runs to 15 residues. Here the CDR3 reads CASSQDQVPQETQYF. The CDR3 nucleotides are TGCGCCAGCAGCCAAGATCAAGTGCCTCAAGAGACCCAGTACTTC.

The chain joins TRBV20-1 to TRBJ1-5; 11 nucleotides match TRBD1. CDR3 size: 15 residues. The V and J ends lost 3 bases and 6 bases, in that order; junction bases with no gene match: 7. Germline CDR1 is DFQATT and CDR2 is SNEGSKA (reference sequence). CDR3 bases: TGCAGTGCTAGGGTGGGACAGGGGGATGTTCAGCCCCAGCATTTT. Translation: CSARVGQGDVQPQHF.